The entry below gives a single TCR beta chain sequence along with its context. This entry is derived from a study of blood T cell repertoires in COVID-19. Across the study: The United States, Italy and Spain supplied acute and convalescent COVID-19 samples. PBMCs, B-cell-depleted T cells, or T cells provided the cDNA or gDNA that made up the material.

The V segment lost 1 base and the J segment 1 base; nucleotides outside the gene matches: 11. Germline CDR1 and CDR2: SGHTA and FQGTGA. CDR3 length: 19 amino acids. Original handling: Amplification of reference gene primers provided the estimated nucleated cell counts. Assay: immunoSEQ multiplex PCR; the TCRdb copy retains only in-frame clones and omits some. The DNA gave D and trimming, while V, J and clone size come from that table. This sample has some 150,000 clones, with roughly 84% found just once. Sequenced: peripheral blood. This sequence was found in a human donor with acute or convalescent COVID-19. The donor label of this sample is uncertain. V usage is TRBV7-3 and J usage is TRBJ2-3; 10 nucleotides match TRBD2. The CDR3 sequence is CASSLRSGLAVLGTDTQYF. CDR3 nucleotides: TGTGCCAGCAGCTTAAGAAGTGGACTAGCGGTTCTCGGCACAGATACGCAGTATTTT.